A selection of T cell receptor beta chains follows, all from one sample in a study of blood T cell repertoires in COVID-19. This table comes from immunoSEQ multiplex PCR, and its TCRdb copy is limited to in-frame clones, with some not included. Here the sample spans 300,000 to 450,000 clones, around 87% being singletons. The specimen was PBMCs or T cells enriched from blood (not recorded which). These receptors came from a young man who had recovered from COVID-19. Each CDR3 is given with its conserved first and last residue. The order of the fields is D gene, clone size, J gene, V gene, CDR3 protein, CDR3 DNA. The D gene is left open where the match is weak. Clone size is given for some rows only: seen once, a few or many times, or a class if the clone is expanded.

TRBD1,-,TRBJ2-1,TRBV9,CASSATGSTYNEQFF,TGTGCCAGCAGCGCGACAGGGTCGACCTACAATGAGCAGTTCTTC
TRBD1,-,TRBJ1-5,TRBV6-5,CASSYRDRRANQPQHF,TGTGCCAGCAGTTACCGGGACAGACGGGCCAATCAGCCCCAGCATTTT
TRBD2,once,TRBJ2-1,TRBV5-6,CASSYGQPGTSGAGQFF,TGTGCCAGCAGCTATGGACAACCCGGGACTAGCGGGGCGGGACAGTTCTTC
TRBD1,-,TRBJ1-4,TRBV5-5,CASSSDRATNEKLFF,TGTGCCAGCAGCTCGGACAGGGCAACTAATGAAAAACTGTTTTTT
TRBD1,-,TRBJ2-3,TRBV6-5,CASSYSGQGMYF,TGTGCCAGCAGTTACTCGGGACAGGGAATGTATTTT
TRBD2,-,TRBJ2-1,TRBV4-2,CASSHGTSGDNEQFF,TGTGCCAGCAGCCACGGGACTAGCGGGGACAATGAGCAGTTCTTC
-,-,TRBJ2-6,TRBV6-5,CASRGGETGANVLTF,TGTGCCAGCAGGGGCGGGGAAACTGGGGCCAACGTCCTGACTTTC
TRBD1,-,TRBJ1-1,TRBV24-1,CATSDPGGEAFF,TGTGCCACCAGTGATCCAGGGGGAGAAGCTTTCTTT
TRBD1,-,TRBJ2-5,TRBV4-2,CASSQGTDQETQYF,TGTGCCAGCAGCCAGGGGACAGACCAAGAGACCCAGTACTTC
TRBD2,-,TRBJ2-3,TRBV11-3,CASSHGLAGGNTDTQYF,TGTGCCAGCAGCCATGGACTAGCGGGGGGTAACACAGATACGCAGTATTTT
-,-,TRBJ1-6,TRBV9,CASSVGGDSYNSPLHF,TGTGCCAGCAGCGTAGGCGGGGATTCCTATAATTCACCCCTCCACTTT
-,once,TRBJ2-3,TRBV19,CASSASRLTIPSTDGQYF,TGTGCCAGTAGTGCCTCGCGTTTGACCATCCCCTCCACAGATGGGCAGTATTTT
TRBD1,-,TRBJ1-3,TRBV14,CASSHTGGSGNTIYF,TGTGCCAGCAGCCATACAGGGGGCTCTGGAAACACCATATATTTT
TRBD1,-,TRBJ2-7,TRBV20-1,CSASESGTGTYEQYF,TGCAGTGCTAGTGAGTCCGGGACAGGGACCTACGAGCAGTACTTC
TRBD1,-,TRBJ1-2,TRBV19,CAGSTGTGAGYTF,TGTGCCGGATCCACCGGGACAGGGGCTGGCTACACCTTC
TRBD1,once,TRBJ1-3,TRBV5-1,CASSPGQSFSGNTIYF,TGCGCCAGCAGCCCGGGACAGAGCTTCTCTGGAAACACCATATATTTT
-,-,TRBJ1-2,TRBV12-3/TRBV12-4,CASRSGTKGYTF,TGTGCCAGCAGGTCCGGGACAAAGGGCTACACCTTC
TRBD1,-,TRBJ2-5,TRBV5-6,CASSFPPGQNYQETQYF,TGTGCCAGCAGCTTCCCGCCGGGACAGAACTACCAAGAGACCCAGTACTTC
-,once,TRBJ2-3,TRBV10-2,CASSEPSRDTQYF,TGCGCCAGCAGTGAGCCGTCTCGGGATACGCAGTATTTT
-,-,TRBJ2-7,TRBV19,CASSIKAPDRKGIFYEQYF,TGTGCCAGTAGCATAAAAGCCCCCGACCGAAAGGGGATTTTCTACGAGCAGTACTTC
TRBD1,-,TRBJ1-2,TRBV7-2,CASSLGTGGAGYGYTF,TGTGCCAGCAGCCTCGGGACAGGGGGCGCTGGCTATGGCTACACCTTC
-,-,TRBJ1-2,TRBV7-9,CASTLYPGDGYTF,TGTGCCAGCACCCTCTACCCGGGGGACGGCTACACCTTC
TRBD1,-,TRBJ1-5,TRBV11-2,CASSRQGGNQPQHF,TGTGCCAGCAGCCGACAGGGTGGCAATCAGCCCCAGCATTTT
-,-,TRBJ1-6,TRBV28,CASNLGGRTLHF,TGTGCCAGCAACTTGGGGGGGAGAACCCTCCACTTT
TRBD1,-,TRBJ1-4,TRBV18,CASSPRQGGEKLFF,TGTGCCAGCTCACCCCGGCAGGGGGGAGAAAAACTGTTTTTT
-,-,TRBJ1-2,TRBV7-8,CASSYQLTGIRSGYTF,TGTGCCAGCAGCTATCAATTAACGGGGATTAGATCGGGCTACACCTTC
-,-,TRBJ1-2,TRBV4-2,CASSQDLGGANYGYTF,TGTGCCAGCAGCCAAGATCTTGGGGGGGCTAACTATGGCTACACCTTC
-,-,TRBJ1-3,TRBV18,CASSQGASGNTIYF,TGTGCCAGCTCCCAAGGGGCCTCTGGAAACACCATATATTTT
TRBD1,-,TRBJ1-1,TRBV7-9,CASSPGPTGEGEAFF,TGTGCCAGCAGCCCAGGCCCAACAGGGGAAGGTGAAGCTTTCTTT
TRBD1,few,TRBJ2-1,TRBV7-9,CASSLRRDREGNEQFF,TGTGCCAGCAGCTTAAGGAGGGACAGGGAAGGGAATGAGCAGTTCTTC
-,-,TRBJ1-2,TRBV4-2,CASTGEGVSGYTF,TGTGCCAGCACCGGGGAGGGGGTATCTGGCTACACCTTC
TRBD1,-,TRBJ1-4,TRBV6-1,CASSASRDRASWEKLFF,TGTGCCAGCAGTGCGTCCCGGGACAGGGCCTCGTGGGAAAAACTGTTTTTT
TRBD1,-,TRBJ1-2,TRBV29-1,CSHTGTDYGYTF,TGCAGCCACACCGGGACAGACTATGGCTACACCTTC
TRBD1,once,TRBJ2-7,TRBV2,CASYSGTDSYEQYF,TGTGCCAGCTATTCCGGGACAGACTCCTACGAGCAGTACTTC
-,-,TRBJ1-2,TRBV7-8,CASSFGVPANYGYTF,TGTGCCAGCAGCTTCGGAGTTCCGGCGAACTATGGCTACACCTTC
-,-,TRBJ1-2,TRBV7-8,CASSSTLAGANYGYTF,TGTGCCAGCAGCTCGACCCTGGCGGGAGCTAACTATGGCTACACCTTC
TRBD1,-,TRBJ2-5,TRBV2,CASSSQGVAQETQYF,TGTGCCAGCAGCTCCCAGGGGGTTGCCCAAGAGACCCAGTACTTC
-,-,TRBJ2-1,TRBV29-1,CSVVGDNEQFF,TGCAGCGTTGTCGGAGACAATGAGCAGTTCTTC
-,-,TRBJ1-3,TRBV3-1/TRBV3-2,CASSEMGLNSGNTIYF,TGTGCCAGCAGCGAAATGGGACTGAACTCTGGAAACACCATATATTTT
-,-,TRBJ2-7,TRBV18,CASSPTAADTEQYF,TGTGCCAGCTCACCAACGGCCGCGGACACCGAACAGTACTTC
-,-,TRBJ2-3,TRBV7-8,CASSTPQPSGTDTQYF,TGTGCCAGCAGCACACCCCAGCCCTCGGGGACAGATACGCAGTATTTT
TRBD1,few,TRBJ1-1,TRBV10-3,CAISPGQGAPEAFF,TGTGCCATCAGCCCGGGACAGGGGGCCCCTGAAGCTTTCTTT
-,-,TRBJ1-3,TRBV14,CASSPARVDPWGNTIYF,TGTGCCAGCAGCCCCGCAAGAGTTGATCCGTGGGGAAACACCATATATTTT
-,-,TRBJ1-4,TRBV19,CASSIGRGGEKLFF,TGTGCCAGTAGTATAGGCAGGGGTGGTGAAAAACTGTTTTTT
TRBD1,-,TRBJ1-1,TRBV30,CAWRKAGTANTEAFF,TGTGCCTGGAGGAAAGCCGGGACAGCGAACACTGAAGCTTTCTTT
TRBD2,-,TRBJ2-1,TRBV5-1,CASSRIAGFYNEQFF,TGCGCCAGCAGCCGTATAGCGGGGTTCTACAATGAGCAGTTCTTC
-,-,TRBJ1-4,TRBV27,CASSLAVTEKLFF,TGTGCCAGCAGTTTAGCTGTAACAGAAAAACTGTTTTTT
TRBD1,-,TRBJ2-7,TRBV2,CASSSTGAYEQYF,TGTGCCAGCAGCTCGACAGGGGCCTACGAGCAGTACTTC
-,few,TRBJ1-5,TRBV2,CASSAEQGWVNQPQHF,TGTGCCAGCAGCGCCGAACAGGGATGGGTCAATCAGCCCCAGCATTTT
TRBD2,-,TRBJ2-2,TRBV4-2,CASSQDNLAGGPGGELFF,TGTGCCAGCAGCCAAGATAATCTAGCGGGGGGCCCGGGCGGGGAGCTGTTTTTT
TRBD1,-,TRBJ2-6,TRBV7-9,CASSYKTGAPTSGANVLTF,TGTGCCAGCAGTTATAAGACAGGGGCCCCCACCTCTGGGGCCAACGTCCTGACTTTC
-,-,TRBJ1-4,TRBV6-5,CASSTGVNEKLFF,TGTGCCAGCAGTACGGGAGTTAATGAAAAACTGTTTTTT
TRBD1,-,TRBJ1-5,TRBV19,CASSSTGGGQPQHF,TGTGCCAGTTCATCGACAGGGGGTGGTCAGCCCCAGCATTTT
TRBD1,-,TRBJ1-5,TRBV19,CASSRQGAGVSQPQHF,TGTGCCAGTAGTAGACAGGGGGCTGGTGTGAGTCAGCCCCAGCATTTT